This TCR beta chain derives from a study of glioma-infiltrating T cells after dendritic cell vaccination. At the level of the study: Between about 2002 and 2013, patients got autologous tumor lysate-pulsed dendritic cell vaccines.

This CDR3 is 16 amino acids long. Germline CDR1 reads SGDLS; CDR2 reads YYNGEE. V was trimmed by 0 bases and J by 5 bases, leaving 17 bases between them. Findings of the study overall: Only a small number of patients had complete blood and tumor samples.

With regard to this clone: Its antigen is not identified.

Primers: 60 V beta forward and 13 J beta reverse. Repertoires were generated with immunoSEQ multiplex PCR, while TCRdb's copy carries only in-frame clones and drops some. The table lists about 99,000 clones, 80% to 90% of them singletons, with 10% to 15% in the top ten. The starting material was blood, obtained before dendritic cell vaccination. The receptor was derived from a human donor with glioblastoma. The rearrangement links TRBV9 to TRBJ1-2; a weak D match, TRBD1 (6 bases). The CDR3 region has the DNA TGTGCCAGCAGCGTAGGGGGGGGGCAAACAGGGTATGGCTACACCTTC. Its translation is CASSVGGGQTGYGYTF.